This T cell receptor beta chain was recovered during a study of cytomegalovirus exposure and HLA in healthy donors. Trimming removed 0 bases at V and 2 bases at J, with 10 bases between. Germline CDR1 and CDR2: SGHTA and FQGNSA. CDR3 length equals 15 residues. On this clone: As yet, its antigen is unknown.

PCR employed 60 Vbeta and 13 Jbeta primers. Using immunoSEQ multiplex PCR, the repertoire was profiled, and TCRdb retains in-frame clones only, with some absent. The sample lists about 170,000 clones; roughly three quarters were seen once. Notes on the study in general: Reported performance of the classifier showed diagnosis of cytomegalovirus status with high specificity and sensitivity.

The sample comprised PBMCs. The clonotype originates from a woman in her forties or fifties in good health and CMV-seropositive. The chain couples TRBV7-2 to TRBJ1-1; D is undetermined. The CDR3 DNA reads TGTGCCAGCAGCTTAGCCACAGCAGGCAACACTGAAGCTTTCTTT. As protein: CASSLATAGNTEAFF.